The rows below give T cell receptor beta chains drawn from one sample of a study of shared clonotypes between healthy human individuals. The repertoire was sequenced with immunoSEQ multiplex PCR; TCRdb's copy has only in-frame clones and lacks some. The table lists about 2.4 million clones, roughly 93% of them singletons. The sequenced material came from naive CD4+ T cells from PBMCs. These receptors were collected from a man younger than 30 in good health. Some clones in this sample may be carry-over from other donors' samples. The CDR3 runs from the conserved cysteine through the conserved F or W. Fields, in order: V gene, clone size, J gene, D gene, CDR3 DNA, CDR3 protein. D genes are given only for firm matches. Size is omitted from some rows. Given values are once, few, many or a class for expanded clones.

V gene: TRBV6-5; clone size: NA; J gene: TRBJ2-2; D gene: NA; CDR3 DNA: TGTGCCAGCAGGAGAGGGAGGGGGACCGGGGAGCTGTTTTTT; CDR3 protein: CASRRGRGTGELFF
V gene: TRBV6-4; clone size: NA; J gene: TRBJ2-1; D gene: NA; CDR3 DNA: TGTGCCAGCAGTGATATAAGCGGTGGCGATGAGCAGTTCTTC; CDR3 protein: CASSDISGGDEQFF
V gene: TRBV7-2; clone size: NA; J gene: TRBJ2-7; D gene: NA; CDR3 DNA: TGTGCCAGCAGCTTAGGCAGGGGCTACGAGCAGTACTTC; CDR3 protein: CASSLGRGYEQYF
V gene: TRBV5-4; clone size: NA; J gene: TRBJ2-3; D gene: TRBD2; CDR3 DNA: TGTGCCAGCAGCTTGGGGGCTAGCGGGAATGGGGATACGCAGTATTTT; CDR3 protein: CASSLGASGNGDTQYF
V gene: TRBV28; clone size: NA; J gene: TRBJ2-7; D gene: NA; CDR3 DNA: TGTGCCAGCAGCCCCGGGGGGCCCGAGCAGTACTTC; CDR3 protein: CASSPGGPEQYF
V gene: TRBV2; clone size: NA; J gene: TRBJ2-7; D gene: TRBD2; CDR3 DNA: TGTGCCAGCAGTTGGCCGGGACTAGCGGGAGACGAGCAGTACTTC; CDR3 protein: CASSWPGLAGDEQYF
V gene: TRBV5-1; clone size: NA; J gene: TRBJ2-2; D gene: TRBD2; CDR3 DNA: TGCGCCAGCAGCTTCTTAGCGGGAGTCCTCACCGGGGAGCTGTTTTTT; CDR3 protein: CASSFLAGVLTGELFF
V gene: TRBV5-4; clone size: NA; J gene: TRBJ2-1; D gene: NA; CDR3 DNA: TGTGCCAGCAGCTTTCTGACCGGGAGCCGATACAATGAGCAGTTCTTC; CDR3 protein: CASSFLTGSRYNEQFF
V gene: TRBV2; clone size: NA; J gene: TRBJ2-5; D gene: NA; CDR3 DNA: TGTGCCAGCAGTGAATCGGGGTTCCAAGAGACCCAGTACTTC; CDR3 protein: CASSESGFQETQYF
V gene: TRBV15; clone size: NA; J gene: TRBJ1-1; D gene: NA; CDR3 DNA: TGTGCCACCAGCAGAGATGGGAGGGGAGAGACTGAAGCTTTCTTT; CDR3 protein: CATSRDGRGETEAFF
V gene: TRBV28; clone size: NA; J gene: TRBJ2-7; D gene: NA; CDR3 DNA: TGTGCCAGCAGCCAAACCCCCAGCGGAAGATTCTACGAGCAGTACTTC; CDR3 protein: CASSQTPSGRFYEQYF
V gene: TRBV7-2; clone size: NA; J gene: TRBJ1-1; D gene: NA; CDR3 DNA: TGTGCCAGCAGCCCAGCGAACACTGAAGCTTTCTTT; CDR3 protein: CASSPANTEAFF
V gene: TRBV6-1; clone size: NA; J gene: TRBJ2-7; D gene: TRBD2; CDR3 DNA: TGTGCCAGCAGTGGGCAGCGGGGAGGCGAGCAGTACTTC; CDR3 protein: CASSGQRGGEQYF
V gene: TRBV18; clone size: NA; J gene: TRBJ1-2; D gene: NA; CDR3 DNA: TGTGCCAGCTCACCTTCCCACGGGGGAAGCTATGGCTACACCTTC; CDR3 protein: CASSPSHGGSYGYTF
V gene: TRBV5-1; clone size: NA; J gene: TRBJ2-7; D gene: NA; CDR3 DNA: TGCGCCAGCAGTCTGACACCGACCTACGAGCAGTACTTC; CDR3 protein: CASSLTPTYEQYF
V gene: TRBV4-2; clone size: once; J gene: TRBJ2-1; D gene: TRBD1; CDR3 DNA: TGTGCCAGCAGCCCAGCGGGCAGGACAGGGGCGGTCGATGAGCAGTTCTTC; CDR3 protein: CASSPAGRTGAVDEQFF
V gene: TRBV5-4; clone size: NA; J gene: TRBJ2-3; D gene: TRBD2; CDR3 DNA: TGTGCCTTTCAGCGGGAGTCTGGCACAGATACGCAGTATTTT; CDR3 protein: CAFQRESGTDTQYF
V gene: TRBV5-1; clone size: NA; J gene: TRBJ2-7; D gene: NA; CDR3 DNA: TGCGCCAGCAGCTTGTTAGGGTCCTACGAGCAGTACTTC; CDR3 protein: CASSLLGSYEQYF
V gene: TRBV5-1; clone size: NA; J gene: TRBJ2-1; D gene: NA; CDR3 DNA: TGCGCCAGCAGCACCTCGGGGACCTACAATGAGCAGTTCTTC; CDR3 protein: CASSTSGTYNEQFF
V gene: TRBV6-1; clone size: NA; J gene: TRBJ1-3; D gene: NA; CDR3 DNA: TGTGCCAGCAGTGGCCAGGGGAGGAACACCATATATTTT; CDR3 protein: CASSGQGRNTIYF
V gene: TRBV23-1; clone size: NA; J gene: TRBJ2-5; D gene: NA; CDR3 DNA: TGCGCCAGCAGCCGGACTCTCCCGGGACCGATAACTCAAGAGACCCAGTACTTC; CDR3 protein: CASSRTLPGPITQETQYF
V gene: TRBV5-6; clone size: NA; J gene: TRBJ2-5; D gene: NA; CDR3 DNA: TGTGCCAGCAGCTTGGGCACGAACCAAGAGACCCAGTACTTC; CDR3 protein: CASSLGTNQETQYF
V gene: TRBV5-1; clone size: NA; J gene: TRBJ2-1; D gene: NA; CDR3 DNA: TGCGCCAGCAGCTTTGGGCTGTCCCCCCCCCGCCTCTTC; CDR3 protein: CASSFGLSPPRLF
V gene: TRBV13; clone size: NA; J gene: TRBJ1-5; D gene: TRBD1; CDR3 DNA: TGTGCCAGCACCCTCCCCCTAGGGGGCCATGAATTCGGTCAGCCCCAGCATTTT; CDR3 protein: CASTLPLGGHEFGQPQHF
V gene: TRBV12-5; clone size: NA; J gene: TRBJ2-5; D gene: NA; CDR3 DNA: TGTGCTAGTGGTCCCAGTGGGTGGGAGACCCAGTACTTC; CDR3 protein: CASGPSGWETQYF
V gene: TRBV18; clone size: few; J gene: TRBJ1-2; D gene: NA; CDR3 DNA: TGTGCCAGCTCGGCAAACGCGCGGGACTATGGCTACACCTTC; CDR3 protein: CASSANARDYGYTF
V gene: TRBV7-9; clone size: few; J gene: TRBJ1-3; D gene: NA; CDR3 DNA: TGTGCCAGCGGGAGGGGCTCTGGAAACACCATATATTTT; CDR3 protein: CASGRGSGNTIYF
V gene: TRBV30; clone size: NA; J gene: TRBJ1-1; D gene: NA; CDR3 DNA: TGTGCCTGGAGTGTTTTCGTGAACACTGAAGCTTTCTTT; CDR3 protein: CAWSVFVNTEAFF
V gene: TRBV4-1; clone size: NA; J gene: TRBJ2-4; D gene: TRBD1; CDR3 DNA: TGCGCCAGCAGCCACACTACACCACTGGGACAGGGGACAAACATTCAGTACTTC; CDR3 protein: CASSHTTPLGQGTNIQYF
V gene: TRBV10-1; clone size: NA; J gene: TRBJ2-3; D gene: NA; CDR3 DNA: TGCGCCAGCAGTTGGACTAGCACAGATACGCAGTATTTT; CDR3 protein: CASSWTSTDTQYF
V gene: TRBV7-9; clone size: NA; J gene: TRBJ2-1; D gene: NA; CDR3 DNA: TGTGCCAGCAGCCCCCTAGCGGAGCAGTTCTTC; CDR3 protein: CASSPLAEQFF
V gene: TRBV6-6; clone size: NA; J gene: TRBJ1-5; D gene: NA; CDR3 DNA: TGTGCCAGCGCCTCCGGGGCCGGGCCCCAGCATTTT; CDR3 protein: CASASGAGPQHF
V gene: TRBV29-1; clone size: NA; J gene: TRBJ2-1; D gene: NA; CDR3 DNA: TGCAGCGTTGCAGCAGCCGAGCAGTTCTTC; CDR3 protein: CSVAAAEQFF
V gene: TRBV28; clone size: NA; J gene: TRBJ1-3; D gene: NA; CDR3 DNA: TGTGCCAGCAGTCAACATCCCTCCGGAAACACCATATATTTT; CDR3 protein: CASSQHPSGNTIYF
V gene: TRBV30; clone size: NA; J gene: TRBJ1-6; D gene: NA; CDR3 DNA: TGTGCCTGGAGCGCCGTGGGCAATTCACCCCTCCACTTT; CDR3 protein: CAWSAVGNSPLHF
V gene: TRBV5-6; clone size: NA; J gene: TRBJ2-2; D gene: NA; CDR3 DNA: TGTGCCAGCAGCCCGCTAAGGGGATCAGCGCCGGCTGGGGAGCTGTTTTTT; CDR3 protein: CASSPLRGSAPAGELFF
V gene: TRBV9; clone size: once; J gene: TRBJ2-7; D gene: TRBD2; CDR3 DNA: TGTGCCAGCAGCGTGGATGGACTAGCGGGAGTCTACGAGCAGTACTTC; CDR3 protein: CASSVDGLAGVYEQYF
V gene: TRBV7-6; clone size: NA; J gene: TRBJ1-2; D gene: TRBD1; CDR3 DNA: TGTGCCAGCAGCTTAGGGGACAGGGGCTATGGCTACACCTTC; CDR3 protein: CASSLGDRGYGYTF
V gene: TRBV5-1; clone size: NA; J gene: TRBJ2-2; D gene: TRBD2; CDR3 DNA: TGCGCCAGCAGCTGGTCGACTAGCGGAAACACCGGGGAGCTGTTTTTT; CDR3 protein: CASSWSTSGNTGELFF
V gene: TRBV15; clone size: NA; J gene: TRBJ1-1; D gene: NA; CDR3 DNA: TGTGCCACCAGCAGAGATATGAGACGGGCGAACACTGAAGCTTTCTTT; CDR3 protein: CATSRDMRRANTEAFF
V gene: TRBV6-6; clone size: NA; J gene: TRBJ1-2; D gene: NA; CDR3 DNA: TGTGCCAGCGGTTCCGGGACCCTCTATGGCTACACCTTC; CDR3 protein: CASGSGTLYGYTF
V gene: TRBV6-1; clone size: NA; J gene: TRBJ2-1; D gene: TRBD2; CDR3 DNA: TGTGCCAGCAGTGGCGTTGCGGGAGGGCTCGATGAGCAGTTCTTC; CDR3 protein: CASSGVAGGLDEQFF
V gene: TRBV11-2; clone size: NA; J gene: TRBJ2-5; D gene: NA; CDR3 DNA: TGTGCCAGCAGCTTAGGGATATCCCAAGAGACCCAGTACTTC; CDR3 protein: CASSLGISQETQYF
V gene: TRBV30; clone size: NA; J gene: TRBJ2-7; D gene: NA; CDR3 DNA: TGTGCCTGGACCCGCCACACAGGGCTCGAGCAGTACTTC; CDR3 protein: CAWTRHTGLEQYF
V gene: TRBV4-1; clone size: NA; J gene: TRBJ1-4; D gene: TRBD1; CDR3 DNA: TGCGCCAGCAGCCCACCAATTGGGACAGCAGAAGCAACTAATGAAAAACTGTTTTTT; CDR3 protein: CASSPPIGTAEATNEKLFF
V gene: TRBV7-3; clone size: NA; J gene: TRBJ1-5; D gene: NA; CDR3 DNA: TGTGCCAGCAGCTTAAGCGGGGAACAGCCCCAGCATTTT; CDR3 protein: CASSLSGEQPQHF
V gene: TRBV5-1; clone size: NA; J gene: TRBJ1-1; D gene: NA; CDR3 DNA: TGCGCCAGCAGCTTGGAAGGTGTTGAAGCTTTCTTT; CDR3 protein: CASSLEGVEAFF
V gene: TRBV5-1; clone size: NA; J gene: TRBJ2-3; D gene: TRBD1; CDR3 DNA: TGCGCCAGCAGCTTGAAAGGGGGCCAACCGGGTGATACGCAGTATTTT; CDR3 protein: CASSLKGGQPGDTQYF
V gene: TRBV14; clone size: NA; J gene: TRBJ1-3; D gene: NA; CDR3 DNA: TGTGCCAGCAGCCAAGATCCATGGGGGAGCTCTGGAAACACCATATATTTT; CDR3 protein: CASSQDPWGSSGNTIYF
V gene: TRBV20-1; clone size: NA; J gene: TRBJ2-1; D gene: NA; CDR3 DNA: TGCAGTGCGATGAACTACAATGAGCAGTTCTTC; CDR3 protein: CSAMNYNEQFF